This TCR beta chain was identified during a study of blood T cells in healthy people across ages. Whole-study results and caveats: Measured against age, TCR beta diversity per million T cells decreased in a roughly linear manner.

Healthy Caucasian individuals from Russia aged roughly 6 to 100 served as donors. Researchers collected around 11 milliliters of peripheral blood from every single donor. Total RNA extracted from each sample amounted to at least 6 micrograms. The use of a sample-barcoded 5' primer and a J-beta primer mix characterized a second PCR of roughly 7 to 11 cycles. TCRdb reprocessed the 5' RACE reads via MiXCR and lists one record per CDR3 protein. The repertoire consists of under 2 million distinct CDR3 sequences, with about 35% occurring once and the leading ten covering 11%. Trimming took off 4 bases at V and 0 bases at J, with 13 bases between the two ends. The germline gives CDR1 SQVTM, CDR2 ANQGSEA. The CDR3 contains 14 residues. Comment on this clonotype: Its specificity is not known.

V and J are TRBV29-1 and TRBJ2-7; a weak D match, TRBD1 (5 bases). The TCR comes from a woman in her twenties or thirties in good health. The sample consisted of blood. This CDR3 is CSVGGQTGSYEQYF. CDR3 nucleotide sequence: TGCAGCGTTGGAGGACAAACAGGCTCCTACGAGCAGTACTTC.